The next 8 T cell receptor beta chains were all read from a single sample in a study of cytomegalovirus exposure and HLA in healthy donors. Amplification used 60 Vbeta primers and 13 Jbeta primers. Here immunoSEQ multiplex PCR was the method, and the copy in TCRdb shows in-frame clones only, minus some. This table has approximately 150,000 clones, around 69% appearing once. The sample comprised PBMCs. The receptors derive from a man in his sixties in good health and CMV-seronegative.

The gene calls are TRBV7-2 and TRBJ2-7; 8 nucleotides match TRBD2. The CDR3 extends over 15 amino acids. Per germline, CDR1 SGHTA and CDR2 FQGNSA. V was pared by 8 bases and J by 2 bases, with 11 bases of the junction left unmatched. The CDR3 DNA sequence: TGTGCCAGCTCCGAAGGAGCGGGGGTCGCCTACGAGCAGTACTTC. Translated, it gives CASSEGAGVAYEQYF.

The gene calls are TRBV28 and TRBJ2-7; TRBD2 aligns across 10 bases. The CDR3 is 16 residues long. V lost 6 bases and J lost 1; bases outside the gene matches: 9. CDR1 is MDHEN, CDR2 SYDVKM, per germline. CDR3 residues: CASREKLAGLSYEQYF. DNA of the CDR3: TGTGCCAGCAGGGAGAAACTAGCGGGGCTTTCCTACGAGCAGTACTTC.

The rearrangement uses TRBV29-1 and TRBJ1-2; no clear D. Germline V gives CDR1 SQVTM, CDR2 ANQGSEA. V was shortened by 5 bases and J by 2 bases, with 15 bases between the two germline ends. This CDR3 contains 14 residues. The CDR3 reads CSVSRDILNYGYTF. The CDR3 bases are TGCAGCGTTTCCCGCGACATCCTAAACTATGGCTACACCTTC.

The V and J genes are TRBV5-1 and TRBJ2-2, with a possible D match to TRBD2 (5 bases). CDR3 length: 13 amino acids. V was pared by 4 bases and J by 3 bases, with 7 bases between. Germline V gene data show CDR1 as SGHRS and CDR2 as YFSETQ. Here the CDR3 reads CASSREHTGELFF. The CDR3 region has the DNA TGCGCCAGCAGCAGGGAGCACACCGGGGAGCTGTTTTTT.

The V gene is TRBV6-1, the J gene TRBJ1-2; 9 bases align to TRBD1. Germline assignment: CDR1 MNHNS and CDR2 SASEGT. The CDR3 contains 17 residues. V dropped 3 bases and J dropped 1; count of bases not matched to a gene: 9. CDR3 protein: CASSEGTGRGSNYGYTF. The CDR3 DNA follows: TGTGCCAGCAGTGAGGGGACAGGGAGGGGAAGTAACTATGGCTACACCTTC.

The gene calls are TRBV5-6 and TRBJ2-6, with D tentatively TRBD1 (5 bases). Trimming removed 4 bases from V and 3 bases from J, with 17 bases in between. This CDR3 is 17 amino acids long. In germline, CDR1 is SGHDT, CDR2 YYEEEE. The DNA of the CDR3 is TGTGCCAGCAGCCTGCAAGGGGCAGGTGGTGGGGCCAACGTCCTGACTTTC. This encodes CASSLQGAGGGANVLTF.

The chain employs TRBV6-5 and TRBJ2-3; D is perhaps TRBD2 (6 bases). Germline assignment: CDR1 MNHEY and CDR2 SVGAGI. V was clipped by 3 bases and J by 0 bases, with 10 bases between them. CDR3 length: 15 amino acids. The CDR3 here is CASSYGGRSTDTQYF. The DNA for the CDR3 is TGTGCCAGCAGTTATGGAGGGCGCAGCACAGATACGCAGTATTTT.

V and J are TRBV27 and TRBJ1-5; a possible D gene is TRBD1 (6 bases). Germline V lookup: CDR1 MNHEY, CDR2 SMNVEV (reference sequence). The ends were cut back, 1 base at V and 6 bases at J, with 7 bases in the middle. The CDR3 consists of 13 residues. The CDR3 is CASSLLQGQPQHF. The CDR3 DNA follows: TGTGCCAGCAGTTTATTACAGGGTCAGCCCCAGCATTTT.